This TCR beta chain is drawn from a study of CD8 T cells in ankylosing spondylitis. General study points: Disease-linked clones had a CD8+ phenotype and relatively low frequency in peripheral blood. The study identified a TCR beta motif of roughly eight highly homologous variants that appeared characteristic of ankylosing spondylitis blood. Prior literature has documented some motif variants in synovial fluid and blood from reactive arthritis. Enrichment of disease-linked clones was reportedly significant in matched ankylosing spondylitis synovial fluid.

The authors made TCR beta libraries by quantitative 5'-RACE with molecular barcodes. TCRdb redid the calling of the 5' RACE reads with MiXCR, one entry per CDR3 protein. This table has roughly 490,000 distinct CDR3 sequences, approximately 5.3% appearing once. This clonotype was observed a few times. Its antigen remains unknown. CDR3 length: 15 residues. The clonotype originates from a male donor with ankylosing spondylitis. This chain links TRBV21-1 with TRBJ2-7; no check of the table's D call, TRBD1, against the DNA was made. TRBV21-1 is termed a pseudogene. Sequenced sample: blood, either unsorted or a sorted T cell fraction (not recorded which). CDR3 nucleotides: TGTGCCAGCAGCAAAGGACAGCTTGATCCCTACGAGCAGTACTTC. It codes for CASSKGQLDPYEQYF.